The next 14 T cell receptor beta chains were all read from a single sample in a study of Graves' ophthalmopathy and Graves' hyperthyroidism. Transcripts of RNA were the source for amplifying TCR beta CDR3 regions. Second-round multiplex PCR came after a first-round RT-PCR that employed HTBI primers. Each CDR3 protein gets one entry after TCRdb re-called the multiplex PCR reads with MiXCR. Of hundreds of thousands of distinct CDR3 sequences in the sample, about 38% were seen once. The sequencing sample was made of peripheral blood. These receptors came from an adult man with Graves' ophthalmopathy.

The rearrangement uses TRBV24-1 and TRBJ2-1; 9 positions agree with TRBD2. The CDR3 runs to 17 residues. Germline V gene sequence: CDR1 KGHDR, CDR2 SFDVKD. Germline trimming cut 3 bases from V and 0 bases from J; bases unmatched to any gene: 5. As DNA, the CDR3 is TGTGCCACCAGTGATACTAGCGGGCCTAGCTCCTACAATGAGCAGTTCTTC. It yields the protein CATSDTSGPSSYNEQFF.

This clonotype occurred many times. This rearrangement joins TRBV5-1 to TRBJ1-1; 7 bases map to TRBD1. Germline loops: CDR1 SGHRS, CDR2 YFSETQ. With 2 bases clipped from V and 4 bases from J, the junction kept 8 bases outside the gene matches. This CDR3 region has 15 residues. CDR3 DNA sequence: TGCGCCAGCAGCTTAAAACAGGGGTCGGGCACTGAAGCTTTCTTT. Its translation is CASSLKQGSGTEAFF.

The rearrangement uses TRBV25-1 and TRBJ1-1; D is possibly TRBD1 (6 bases). Germline V gene sequence: CDR1 MGHDK, CDR2 SYGVNS. V shed 2 bases and J shed 0 bases, with 10 bases lying between them. This CDR3 has 15 residues. CDR3 sequence: CASSEQGQMNTEAFF. Here the CDR3 DNA reads TGTGCCAGCAGTGAACAGGGACAAATGAACACTGAAGCTTTCTTT.

The genes are TRBV9 and TRBJ2-2; 9 bases align to TRBD2. CDR3 size: 20 residues. J was trimmed by 0 bases and V by 4 bases; bases with no gene match: 16. Germline V gives CDR1 SGDLS, CDR2 YYNGEE. This CDR3 reads CASSPPYLSSSGTNTGELFF. In DNA, the CDR3 is TGTGCCAGCAGCCCTCCTTACCTGTCCTCTAGCGGGACGAACACCGGGGAGCTGTTTTTT.

This chain joins TRBV12-5 and TRBJ2-2; tentatively, D is TRBD1 (6 bases). The CDR3 sequence is 17 residues long. Germline lookup yields CDR1 LGHNT and CDR2 FRNRAP. In nucleotides, the CDR3 is TGTGCCAGCAGTGAAGGGGGTGCAGTCGATCTCCCCGGGGAGCTGTTTTTT. It specifies CASSEGGAVDLPGELFF.

The table lists this clonotype with a few counts. The CDR3 spells CASSYSPGQRGYTF. The CDR3 nucleotides read TGTGCCAGCAGTTACTCGCCAGGGCAACGCGGCTACACCTTC. The rearrangement uses TRBV6-2 or TRBV6-3 and TRBJ1-2; D might be TRBD1 (5 bases). The V end lost 0 bases, the J end lost 8 bases, and 13 bases lay between the germline ends. The V gene's germline CDR1 is MNHEY and CDR2 SVGEGT. The CDR3 loop spans 14 amino acids.

This clonotype was recorded many times. A junction end diverges from the germline sequence, so it may reflect a read error. V and J are TRBV10-3 and TRBJ1-2; D uncertain. Germline values: CDR1 ENHRY, CDR2 SYGVKD. This CDR3 is 13 amino acids long. CDR3 loop: CASSESQQAGYTF. The CDR3 DNA reads TGTGCCAGCAGTGAATCTCAGCAAGCAGGCTACACCTTC.

The V gene is TRBV25-1, the J gene TRBJ2-7; 7 nucleotides agree with TRBD2. The CDR3 loop spans 13 amino acids. Germline CDR1 is MGHDK and CDR2 is SYGVNS. The CDR3 nucleotides are TGTGCTAGTTTAGGCCGCGGGGGCTACGAGCAGTACTTC. It encodes CASLGRGGYEQYF.

Worth noting for this clonotype: A much more abundant neighbour one base away suggests this may be a read error. The chain couples TRBV5-1 to TRBJ2-7; D unclear. Germline CDR1 is SGHRS and CDR2 is YFSETQ. The length of the CDR3 is 16 residues. CDR3 sequence: CASSFETSQTFYEQYF. The CDR3 DNA sequence: TGTGCCAGCAGCTTCGAGACCTCTCAGACATTCTACGAGCAGTACTTC.

In this sample, this clonotype turned up a few times. The rearrangement links TRBV19 to TRBJ2-2, with D perhaps TRBD1 (5 bases). V was shortened by 6 bases and J by 3 bases, with 11 bases between the two germline ends. This CDR3 contains 14 residues. The germline V gene has CDR1 LNHDA and CDR2 SQIVND (reference sequence). The DNA of the CDR3 is TGTGCCAGTAGCAAGGGGATAGACACCGGGGAGCTGTTTTTT. It translates to CASSKGIDTGELFF.

V and J are TRBV12-5 and TRBJ1-1; the D is unclear. This CDR3 is built from 13 residues. Germline V gene data show CDR1 as LGHNT and CDR2 as FRNRAP. Trimming took 5 bases from V and 8 from J, leaving 15 bases between them. CDR3 in amino acids: CASGPPRGNEAFF. The CDR3 DNA is TGTGCTAGTGGTCCACCCCGGGGTAACGAAGCTTTCTTT.

As to this clonotype: Since the CDR3 does not end with the conserved phenylalanine or tryptophan, this likely comes from a read error. No DNA is shown, since the ends of the CDR3 on it are uncertain; the CDR3 is the one TCRdb lists. The V gene is TRBV14, the J gene TRBJ1-2. The germline CDR1 and CDR2 sequences are SGHDN and FVKESK. The CDR3 contains 13 residues when both ends are counted. CDR3 amino acids: CASSQDLGSGYIY.

As regards this clonotype: Being one base from a much bigger clone, this may be a read error. Since no conserved phenylalanine or tryptophan closes the CDR3, a read error is the likely cause. The gene calls are TRBV20-1 and TRBJ2-5; no firm D call. The CDR3 has 13 amino acids. CDR1 and CDR2 from the germline V gene are DFQATT and SNEGSKA (reference sequence). V was shortened by 7 bases and J by 0 bases, with 12 bases between the two germline ends. The CDR3 sequence: CSVPGWYQETQYS. As DNA, the CDR3 is TGCAGTGTCCCCGGATGGTACCAAGAGACCCAGTACTCC.

To note about this clonotype: At one end the junction does not follow the germline gene, possibly because of a read error. The rearrangement joins TRBV11-2 to TRBJ1-6, with D perhaps matching TRBD1 (5 bases). CDR3 size: 16 residues. Germline V lookup: CDR1 SGHAT, CDR2 FQNNGV. CDR3 nucleotide sequence: TGCGCCAGCAGCAGTCGCTTAGACAGCTTATATTCACCCCTCCACTTT. Amino acid sequence: CASSSRLDSLYSPLHF.